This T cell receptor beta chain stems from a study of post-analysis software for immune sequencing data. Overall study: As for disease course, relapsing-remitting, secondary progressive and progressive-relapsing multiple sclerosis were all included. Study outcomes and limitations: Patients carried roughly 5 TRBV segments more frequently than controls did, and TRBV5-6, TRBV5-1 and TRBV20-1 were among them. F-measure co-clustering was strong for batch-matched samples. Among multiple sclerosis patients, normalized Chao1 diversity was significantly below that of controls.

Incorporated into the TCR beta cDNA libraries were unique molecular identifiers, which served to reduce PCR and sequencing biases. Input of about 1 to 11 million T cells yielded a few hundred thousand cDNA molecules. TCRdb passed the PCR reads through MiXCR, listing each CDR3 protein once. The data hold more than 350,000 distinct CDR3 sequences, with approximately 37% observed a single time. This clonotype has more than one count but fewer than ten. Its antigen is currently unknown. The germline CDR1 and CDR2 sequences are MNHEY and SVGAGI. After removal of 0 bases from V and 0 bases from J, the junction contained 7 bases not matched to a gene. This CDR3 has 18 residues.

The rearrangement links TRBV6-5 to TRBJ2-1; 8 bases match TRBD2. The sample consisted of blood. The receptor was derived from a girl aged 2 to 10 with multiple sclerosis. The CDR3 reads CASSYSYPGGFSYNEQFF. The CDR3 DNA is TGTGCCAGCAGTTACTCGTATCCGGGAGGGTTCTCCTACAATGAGCAGTTCTTC.